Each of the 21 T cell receptor beta chains below was sequenced from the same sample in a study of blood T cell repertoires in COVID-19. Sequenced by immunoSEQ multiplex PCR; TCRdb stores in-frame clones only, minus some. The table shows about 60,000 clones, with around four fifths occurring only once. The sequenced material came from peripheral blood. The receptors shown here come from a man in his fifties or sixties with acute or convalescent COVID-19.

This clone appeared a few times. CDR3 bases: TGTGCCAGTAATGACAGGGGAAACACTGAAGCTTTCTTT. Amino acid sequence: CASNDRGNTEAFF. The chain recombines TRBV19 with TRBJ1-1; 8 bases fit TRBD1. Trimming cost V 7 bases and J 2 bases; bases outside gene matches: 3. Germline lookup yields CDR1 LNHDA and CDR2 SQIVND (reference sequence). The CDR3 runs 13 residues.

This clone was counted a single time. The chain couples TRBV7-9 to TRBJ2-5; 9 bases fit TRBD1. V gave up 5 bases and J gave up 4 bases; unmatched junction bases: 2. The CDR3 is 13 residues long. Germline CDR1 and CDR2: SEHNR and FQNEAQ (reference sequence). The CDR3 sequence: CASSLGQGETQYF. CDR3 in DNA: TGTGCCAGCAGCCTGGGACAGGGAGAGACCCAGTACTTC.

The V and J genes are TRBV19 and TRBJ2-7, with unresolved D. V gave up 5 bases and J gave up 6 bases, with 14 bases separating them. This CDR3 contains 13 residues. Germline CDR1 reads LNHDA; CDR2 reads SQIVND (reference sequence). CDR3 DNA: TGTGCCAGTAGTCCCACAGTCTTTTTCGAGCAGTACTTC. Protein: CASSPTVFFEQYF.

The chain employs TRBV4-1 and TRBJ1-4; 8 nucleotides agree with TRBD1. This CDR3 region has 14 residues. Per the germline V gene, CDR1 is MGHRA and CDR2 is YSYEKL. J was trimmed by 8 bases and V by 3 bases; bases with no gene match: 5. The DNA for the CDR3 is TGCGCCAGCAGCCATGGACAGGGCTTCGAAAAACTGTTTTTT. Residues: CASSHGQGFEKLFF.

This chain links TRBV27 with TRBJ1-5, with D possibly matching TRBD1 (6 bases). The CDR3 has 16 amino acids. Trimming pared 6 bases from V and 1 base from J, leaving 16 bases between. The germline V gene encodes CDR1 MNHEY and CDR2 SMNVEV (reference sequence). CDR3 DNA: TGTGCCAGCAGCCGAACAGGGATGGGGAGCAATCAGCCCCAGCATTTT. This gives the protein CASSRTGMGSNQPQHF.

This sequence joins TRBV10-3 and TRBJ2-1, with 10 nucleotides matching TRBD2. Trimming removed 7 bases from V and 7 bases from J; junction bases left unmatched: 7. The CDR3 consists of 14 residues. Germline CDR1 and CDR2: ENHRY and SYGVKD. The CDR3 spells CAIKSSGGANEQFF. The CDR3 nucleotides read TGTGCCATCAAGTCCAGCGGGGGGGCTAATGAGCAGTTCTTC.

The chain joins TRBV11-2 to TRBJ2-3; the match to TRBD2 covers 8 bases. The trim removed 5 bases at V and 8 bases at J, leaving 12 bases unmatched. CDR1 is SGHAT and CDR2 is FQNNGV in the germline V gene. This CDR3 contains 15 residues. The CDR3 region is CASSTRGSGVGTQYF. CDR3 nucleotide sequence: TGTGCCAGCAGCACCCGGGGTAGCGGGGTAGGTACGCAGTATTTT. The variable domain in full, completed from reference TRBV11-2 and TRBJ2-3, reads EAGVAQSPRYKIIEKRQSVAFWCNPISGHATLYWYQQILGQGPKLLIQFQNNGVVDDSQLPKDRFSAERLKGVDSTLKIQPAKLEDSAVYLCASSTRGSGVGTQYFGPGTRLTVL.

V is TRBV24-1 and J is TRBJ2-6, with D tentatively TRBD2 (5 bases). The CDR3 extends over 15 amino acids. The germline V gene has CDR1 KGHDR and CDR2 SFDVKD. V was trimmed by 3 bases and J by 3 bases, leaving 8 bases between them. As DNA, the CDR3 is TGTGCCACCAGTGATCGGGGTGGTGGGGCCAACGTCCTGACTTTC. Residues: CATSDRGGGANVLTF.

Notes on this clone: This same CDR3 is encoded by further DNA sequences in the sample. V gene TRBV5-1 combines with J gene TRBJ1-3; possibly TRBD1 for D (6 bases). Germline CDR1 reads SGHRS; CDR2 reads YFSETQ. The CDR3 sequence is 16 residues long. V was clipped by 4 bases and J by 1 base, with 15 bases between them. The CDR3 sequence: CASSGTGTGSGNTIYF. In DNA, the CDR3 is TGCGCCAGCAGCGGTACAGGGACGGGGTCTGGAAACACCATATATTTT.

The V and J genes are TRBV7-2 and TRBJ1-2; weak D call: TRBD1 (5 bases). With 1 base removed from V and 0 bases from J, the gap between germline ends came to 6 bases. From germline, CDR1 is SGHTA and CDR2 FQGNSA. The CDR3 is made up of 14 amino acids. The CDR3 loop is CASSLEGTNYGYTF. Here the CDR3 DNA reads TGTGCCAGCAGCTTAGAGGGGACTAACTATGGCTACACCTTC.

The chain has TRBV9 and TRBJ1-5; TRBD1 matches 9 bases. The germline gives CDR1 SGDLS, CDR2 YYNGEE. V trimming: 2 bases; J trimming: 4 bases; junction bases outside the gene matches: 4. This CDR3 is 15 amino acids long. CDR3 loop: CASSVGTGLNQPQHF. The CDR3 coding sequence is TGTGCCAGCAGCGTGGGGACAGGGTTAAATCAGCCCCAGCATTTT.

The sample holds one count of this clone. The chain carries TRBV15 and TRBJ2-2; TRBD2 matches at 12 bases. Germline V lookup: CDR1 LNHNV, CDR2 YYDKDF (reference sequence). The CDR3 has 16 residues. With 1 base clipped from V and 6 bases from J, the junction kept 3 bases outside the gene matches. The chain's CDR3 is CATSRGSSGGAGELFF. CDR3 coding DNA: TGTGCCACCAGCAGAGGTTCTAGCGGGGGGGCCGGGGAGCTGTTTTTT.

This clone appeared once. The chain recombines TRBV11-2 with TRBJ1-1; D not certain. Germline V CDR1 and CDR2: SGHAT, FQNNGV. V gave up 2 bases and J gave up 7 bases, with 11 bases separating them. The CDR3 consists of 13 residues. Here the CDR3 reads CASSLNGVSEAFF. As DNA, the CDR3 is TGTGCCAGCAGCTTAAACGGGGTCAGTGAAGCTTTCTTT.

The chain recombines TRBV5-4 with TRBJ1-2; 7 bases are shared with TRBD1. Trimming cost V 3 bases and J 3 bases; bases outside gene matches: 2. The length of the CDR3 is 13 residues. Looked up from germline, CDR1 is SGHNT and CDR2 is YYREEE (reference sequence). CDR3 residues: CASSSGTDYGYTF. DNA of the CDR3: TGTGCCAGCAGCTCAGGGACAGACTATGGCTACACCTTC.

This clone appeared a few times. The rearrangement uses TRBV6-5 and TRBJ2-7, with D maybe TRBD2 (5 bases). V dropped 7 bases and J dropped 3 bases, with 13 bases sitting between them. The CDR3 runs to 13 residues. Germline CDR1 MNHEY, CDR2 SVGAGI. The CDR3, as DNA: TGTGCCAGCAAGTCTACAGCGGTCTACGAGCAGTACTTC. It translates to CASKSTAVYEQYF.

The CDR3 loop reads CAISESTGNEKLFF. The CDR3 region has the DNA TGTGCCATCAGTGAGTCGACAGGGAATGAAAAACTGTTTTTT. This rearrangement joins TRBV10-3 to TRBJ1-4, with TRBD1 matching over 7 bases. V trimming: 0 bases; J trimming: 5 bases; junction bases outside the gene matches: 0. The CDR3 length is 14 residues. Germline CDR1 is ENHRY and CDR2 is SYGVKD.

This clone was observed once. V usage is TRBV5-1 and J usage is TRBJ2-1; weak D call: TRBD1 (5 bases). Trimming took off 4 bases at V and 8 bases at J, with 19 bases between the two ends. The germline V gene has CDR1 SGHRS and CDR2 YFSETQ. The length of the CDR3 is 15 residues. CDR3 in DNA: TGCGCCAGCAGCCTCCTCAGGGCTCAGGGCGATGAGCAGTTCTTC. It specifies CASSLLRAQGDEQFF.

This chain uses TRBV19 with TRBJ1-5; D gene ambiguous. Trimming pared 3 bases from V and 3 bases from J, leaving 12 bases between. The germline CDR1 and CDR2 sequences are LNHDA and SQIVND (reference sequence). CDR3 length: 15 residues. CDR3 DNA: TGTGCCAGTAGTATTTCTCGAGGAGACAATCAGCCCCAGCATTTT. Its translation: CASSISRGDNQPQHF. The entire variable domain, with the rest obtained from reference TRBV19 and TRBJ1-5, is as follows: DGGITQSPKYLFRKEGQNVTLSCEQNLNHDAMYWYRQDPGQGLRLIYYSQIVNDFQKGDIAEGYSVSREKKESFPLTVTSAQKNPTAFYLCASSISRGDNQPQHFGDGTRLSIL.

The chain is built from TRBV21-1 and TRBJ2-3; TRBD2 is the table's D call, not checked against the DNA. TRBV21-1 is a pseudogene. The length of the CDR3 is 16 residues. CDR3 sequence (DNA): TGTGCCAGCATAGGGGGGACTAGCGGGGTCACAGATACGCAGTATTTT. It encodes CASIGGTSGVTDTQYF.

The J gene is TRBJ2-1, the V gene TRBV11-2, with 8 nucleotides matching TRBD1. Per germline, CDR1 SGHAT and CDR2 FQNNGV. V shed 0 bases, J shed 10 bases, and the junction held 8 bases outside the gene matches. This CDR3 comprises 15 residues. The CDR3, as DNA: TGTGCCAGCAGCTTAGATTGGGCAGGGGGCGGGGAGCAGTTCTTC. This encodes CASSLDWAGGGEQFF.

V is TRBV5-1 and J is TRBJ2-3; perhaps TRBD1 as D (5 bases). In germline, CDR1 is SGHRS, CDR2 YFSETQ. The ends were cut back, 6 bases at V and 2 bases at J, with 16 bases in the middle. CDR3 length: 15 amino acids. CDR3 sequence reads: CASKGQPLDTDTQYF. The CDR3 nucleotides are TGCGCCAGCAAGGGGCAGCCTCTGGACACAGATACGCAGTATTTT.